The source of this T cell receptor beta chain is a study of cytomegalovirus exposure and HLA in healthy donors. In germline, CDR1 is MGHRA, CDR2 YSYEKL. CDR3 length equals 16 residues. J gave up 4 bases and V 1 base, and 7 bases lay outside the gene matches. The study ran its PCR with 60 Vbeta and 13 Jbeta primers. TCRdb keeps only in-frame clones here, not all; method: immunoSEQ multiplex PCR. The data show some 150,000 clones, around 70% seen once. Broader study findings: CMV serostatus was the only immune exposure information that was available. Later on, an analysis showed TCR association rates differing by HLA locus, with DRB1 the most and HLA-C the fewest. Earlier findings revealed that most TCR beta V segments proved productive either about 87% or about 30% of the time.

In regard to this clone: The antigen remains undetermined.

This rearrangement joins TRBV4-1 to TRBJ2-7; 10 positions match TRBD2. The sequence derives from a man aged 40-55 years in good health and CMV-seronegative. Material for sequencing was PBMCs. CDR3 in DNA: TGCGCCAGCAGCCAAGCTCCTAGCGGGGGCGATTACGAGCAGTACTTC. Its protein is CASSQAPSGGDYEQYF.